Listed here is a single T cell receptor (beta chain). The antigen this receptor binds is unknown. Base qualities were left out, and no much larger clone turns up one base away. Receptor amplification or capture employed PCR. This sample was sequenced with an Illumina HiSeq 2500. TCR library preparation used molecular barcoding, with unique molecular identifiers applied to normalize quantification of the TCRbeta repertoire. Starting from the raw public reads, TCRdb applied fastp trimming at Q25, assembled clones with MiXCR and retained in-frame beta chains. Every CDR3 protein is listed once, alongside the most common genes and DNA of its rows. The sample table holds roughly 610,000 distinct CDR3 sequences, of which roughly a tenth were seen once. Together, the top ten hold less than 5% of the sample. V loses 6 bases at its end and J loses 6 bases; junction bases beyond the gene matches: 7. CDR1 and CDR2 are drawn from the germline V gene: LGHNA, YSLEER. Including cysteine and phenylalanine, the CDR3 has 15 amino acids. Only CDR3 DNA is held: 45 bases, read in frame from base 1.

This sample was included in a study of T-cell reconstitution after alpha-beta-depleted transplantation in children (dated by TCRdb to between 2015 and 2016). Describing the broader study: Using TCR repertoire profiling, the study followed T-cell immune reconstitution in a quantitative way in children after TCRalphabeta/CD19-depleted allogeneic hematopoietic cell transplantation.

The rearrangement joined TRBV4-3 to TRBJ2-1, with 11 middle bases fitting TRBD2. The starting material was PBMCs from the stem cell graft donor, obtained from the stem cell graft. The receptor was isolated from a human donor who donated a stem cell graft to a child with acute myeloid leukemia. The nucleotide sequence reads as follows: TGCGCCAGCAGTCCGGCGCTAGCGGGAGGCAATGAGCAGTTCTTC. Its product reads: CASSPALAGGNEQFF.